These T cell receptor beta chains were read from a single sample in a study of Ad26.COV2.S vaccination and SARS-CoV-2 variants. This table comes from immunoSEQ multiplex PCR, and its TCRdb copy is limited to in-frame clones, with some not included. The sample consists of about 280,000 clones, over 75% of them appearing once. This sample comprised peripheral blood, obtained in a trial of Ad26.COV2.S vaccine versus placebo. Receptors were obtained from a person aged 18-65 years who received the Ad26.COV2.S COVID-19 vaccine or a placebo. Each CDR3 is given with its conserved first and last residue. The D gene is left open where the match is weak.

j_call d_call v_call cdr3_nt cdr3_aa
TRBJ2-2 NA TRBV11-2 TGTGCCAGCAGCTTAGCCGGGCCCACCGGGGAGCTGTTTTTT CASSLAGPTGELFF
TRBJ2-2 NA TRBV12-5 TGTGCTAGTGGTTTCGGTGGCACCGGGGAGCTGTTTTTT CASGFGGTGELFF
TRBJ1-5 NA TRBV5-1 TGCGCCAGCAGCTTGGGTCCAGGGGCTAGGAATCAGCCCCAGCATTTT CASSLGPGARNQPQHF
TRBJ1-1 NA TRBV12-2 TGTGCAAGTCGCTCAATACAGGCCCGGACTGAAGCTTTCTTT CASRSIQARTEAFF
TRBJ2-3 TRBD1 TRBV11-2 TGTGCCAGCAGCTCGCGACAGGGAGTGGCAGATACGCAGTATTTT CASSSRQGVADTQYF
TRBJ2-5 NA TRBV4-1 TGCGCCAGCAGCCAGCAGGAACAGGGCTCGGAAGAGACCCAGTACTTC CASSQQEQGSEETQYF
TRBJ2-7 NA TRBV6-5 TGTGCCAGCAGTCAGGTTTGGCAGGGGCGTAACGAGCAGTACTTC CASSQVWQGRNEQYF
TRBJ1-1 NA TRBV6-5 TGTGCCAGCAGTTACTCGAATGAGATTGAAGCTTTCTTT CASSYSNEIEAFF
TRBJ1-1 NA TRBV7-3 TGTGCCAGCAGCTTTATAATGACTGAAGCTTTCTTT CASSFIMTEAFF
TRBJ2-3 TRBD1 TRBV6-5 TGTGCCACGGGGACAGGGGCCGGCACAGATACGCAGTATTTT CATGTGAGTDTQYF
TRBJ1-1 TRBD1 TRBV4-3 TGCGCCAGCAGCCGGGACAGGGGCGATGAAGCTTTCTTT CASSRDRGDEAFF
TRBJ1-1 NA TRBV20-1 TGCAGTGCAGGGTCGAACACTGAAGCTTTCTTT CSAGSNTEAFF
TRBJ1-2 NA TRBV6-6 TGTGCCAGCAGTCAGGGAGGGGTGGGGGGCTACACCTTC CASSQGGVGGYTF
TRBJ1-1 TRBD1 TRBV2 TGTGCCATTGGACAGGTCGCGGGGAACACTGAAGCTTTCTTT CAIGQVAGNTEAFF
TRBJ2-7 NA TRBV28 TGTGCCAGCAGTTTCACAGGGAGCTCCTACGAGCAGTACTTC CASSFTGSSYEQYF
TRBJ1-1 NA TRBV28 TGTGCCAGCAGTCTACCCGGGACTGTGAACACTGAAGCTTTCTTT CASSLPGTVNTEAFF